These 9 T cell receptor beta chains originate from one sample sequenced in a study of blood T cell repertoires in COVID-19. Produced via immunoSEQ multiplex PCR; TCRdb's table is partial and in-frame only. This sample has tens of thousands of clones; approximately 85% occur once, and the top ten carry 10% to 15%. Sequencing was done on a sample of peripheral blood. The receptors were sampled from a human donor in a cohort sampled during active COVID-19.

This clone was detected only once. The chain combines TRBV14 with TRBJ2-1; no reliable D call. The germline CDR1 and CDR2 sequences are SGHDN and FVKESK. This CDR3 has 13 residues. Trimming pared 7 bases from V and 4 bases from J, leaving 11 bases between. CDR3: CASISVRYNEQFF. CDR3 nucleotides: TGTGCCAGCATCTCGGTTCGATACAATGAGCAGTTCTTC.

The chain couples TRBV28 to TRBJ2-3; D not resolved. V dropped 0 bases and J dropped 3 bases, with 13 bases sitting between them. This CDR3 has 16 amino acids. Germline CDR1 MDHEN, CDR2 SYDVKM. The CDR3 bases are TGTGCCAGCAGTTTATGGACCCAGCGACCGACAGATACGCAGTATTTT. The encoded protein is CASSLWTQRPTDTQYF.

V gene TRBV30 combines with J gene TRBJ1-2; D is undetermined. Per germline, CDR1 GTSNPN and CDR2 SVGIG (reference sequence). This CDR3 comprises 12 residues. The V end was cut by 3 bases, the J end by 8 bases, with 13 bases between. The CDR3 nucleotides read TGTGCCTGGAGATCGGGATGGCGAGGCTACACCTTC. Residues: CAWRSGWRGYTF.

The CDR3 is CSASNQGATKNIQYF. Written as DNA, the CDR3 is TGCAGTGCTAGTAACCAGGGGGCCACCAAAAACATTCAGTACTTC. This chain connects TRBV20-1 to TRBJ2-4; 8 bases map to TRBD1. This CDR3 has 15 residues. From germline, CDR1 is DFQATT and CDR2 SNEGSKA (reference sequence). V lost 3 bases, J lost 2 bases, and 6 bases stayed unmatched.

Here the CDR3 DNA reads TGTGCCAGCAGCTTAAGGTCGGGGGGCGCGGGTGAGACCCAGTACTTC. This codes for CASSLRSGGAGETQYF. The chain recombines TRBV7-6 with TRBJ2-5, with D possibly matching TRBD2 (7 bases). The CDR3 sequence is 16 residues long. V lost 2 bases to trimming and J lost 5 bases, with 18 bases between them. Germline V gene lookup returns CDR1 SGHVS and CDR2 FNYEAQ. The full variable domain, in which reference TRBV7-6 and TRBJ2-5 provide the parts outside the CDR3, is GAGVSQSPRYKVTKRGQDVALRCDPISGHVSLYWYRQALGQGPEFLTYFNYEAQQDKSGLPNDRFSAERPEGSISTLTIQRTEQRDSAMYRCASSLRSGGAGETQYFGPGTRLLVL.

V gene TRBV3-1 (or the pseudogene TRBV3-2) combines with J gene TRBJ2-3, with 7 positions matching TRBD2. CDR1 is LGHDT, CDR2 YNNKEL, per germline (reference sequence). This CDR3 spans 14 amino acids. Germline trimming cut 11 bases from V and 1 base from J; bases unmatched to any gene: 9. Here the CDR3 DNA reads TGTGCCTGCGGGGGTTGGGGCCGCACAGATACGCAGTATTTT. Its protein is CACGGWGRTDTQYF.

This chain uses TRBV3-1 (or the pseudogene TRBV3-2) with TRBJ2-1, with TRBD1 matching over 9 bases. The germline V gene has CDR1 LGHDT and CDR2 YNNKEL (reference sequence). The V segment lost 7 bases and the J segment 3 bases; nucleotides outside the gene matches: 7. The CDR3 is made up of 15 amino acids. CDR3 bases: TGTGCCAGCACCCCGGGACAGGGAGACTACAATGAGCAGTTCTTC. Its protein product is CASTPGQGDYNEQFF.

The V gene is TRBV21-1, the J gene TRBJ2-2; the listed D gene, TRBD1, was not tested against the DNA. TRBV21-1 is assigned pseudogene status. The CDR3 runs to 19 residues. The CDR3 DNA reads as TGTGCCAGCAGCTCAAAAGGAAGACAGGGGGGTTCGAACACCGGGGAGCTGTTTTTT. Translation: CASSSKGRQGGSNTGELFF.

The CDR3 loop reads CASSQRAGHGFSTNEKLFF. The CDR3 DNA sequence: TGCGCCAGCAGCCAGAGAGCCGGACATGGGTTTTCAACTAATGAAAAACTGTTTTTT. This chain connects TRBV4-1 to TRBJ1-4, with D perhaps matching TRBD1 (5 bases). Trimming removed 3 bases from V and 0 bases from J, with 20 bases in between. Germline lookup yields CDR1 MGHRA and CDR2 YSYEKL. This CDR3 region has 19 residues.